This TCR beta chain is drawn from a study of PD-1 blockade in mismatch repair-deficient tumors. Clones were sequenced by immunoSEQ multiplex PCR, and TCRdb holds only the in-frame ones, with some missing. The sample has 15,000 to 20,000 clones, 84% seen once. This clone came up a few times. What it recognizes is unknown. Notes on the study in general: Rapid post-treatment expansion, then contraction, generally preceding radiologic response, marked tumor-resident clones.

Every patient had mismatch repair deficiency by PCR or immunohistochemistry. The TCR-sequenced patients were a few responders to pembrolizumab. The V end was cut by 0 bases, the J end by 2 bases, with 14 bases between. From germline, CDR1 is SEHNR and CDR2 FQNEAQ (reference sequence). The CDR3 is 16 residues long. The sample consisted of PBMCs, taken before pembrolizumab treatment. The sequence was obtained from an adult with mismatch repair-deficient cancer. J is TRBJ2-7 and V is TRBV7-9; tentatively, D is TRBD2 (6 bases). The CDR3 loop reads CASSLAPGEEPYEQYF. The CDR3 DNA is TGTGCCAGCAGCTTAGCGCCGGGGGAGGAACCCTACGAGCAGTACTTC.